This T cell receptor gamma chain was documented in a study of gamma delta lymphoproliferative disorders and STAT genes. The J segment lost 7 bases and the V segment lost 0 bases, leaving 9 bases of the junction unmatched. The CDR3 sequence is 14 residues long. CDR1 and CDR2 (germline): VTNTFY, YDVSTARD (reference sequence). TCRdb made new clone calls on the multiplex PCR reads using CATT. The data contain just under 2,500 gamma-chain clones, roughly 20% of them singletons. General study points: Gamma repertoires grouped patients separately from controls; delta repertoires showed no separation.

In its sample, this clone was seen a few times. Its specificity is not known. PBMCs from patients and controls supplied the genomic DNA for sequencing. Patients who were sequenced were a median roughly 67 years old. This clonotype was sampled from a human donor with gamma-delta T-cell large granular lymphocyte leukemia. Source material: blood. The chain recombines TRGV3 with TRGJ1 or TRGJ2. The J gene, absent from TCRdb, was called here by matching the DNA to germline. Here the CDR3 reads CATWDRPLRYKKLF. The DNA of the CDR3 is TGTGCCACCTGGGACAGGCCCCTTCGGTATAAGAAACTCTTT.